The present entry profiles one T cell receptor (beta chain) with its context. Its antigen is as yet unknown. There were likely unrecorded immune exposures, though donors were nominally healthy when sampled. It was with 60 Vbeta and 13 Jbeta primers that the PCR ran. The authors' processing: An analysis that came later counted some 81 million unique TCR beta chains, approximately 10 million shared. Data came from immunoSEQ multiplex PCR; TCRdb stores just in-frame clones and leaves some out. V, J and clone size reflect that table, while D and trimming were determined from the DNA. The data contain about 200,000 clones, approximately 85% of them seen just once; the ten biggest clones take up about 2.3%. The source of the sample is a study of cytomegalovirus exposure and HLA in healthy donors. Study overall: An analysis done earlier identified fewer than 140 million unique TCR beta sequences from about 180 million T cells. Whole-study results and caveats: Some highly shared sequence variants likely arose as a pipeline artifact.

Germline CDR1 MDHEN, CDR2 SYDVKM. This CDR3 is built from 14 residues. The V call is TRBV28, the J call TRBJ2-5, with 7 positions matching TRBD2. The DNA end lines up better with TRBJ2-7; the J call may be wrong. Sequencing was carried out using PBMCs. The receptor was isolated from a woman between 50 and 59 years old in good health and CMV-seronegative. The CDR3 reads CASRPGRAGYEQYF. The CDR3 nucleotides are TGTGCCAGCAGACCAGGGAGGGCAGGGTACGAGCAGTACTTC.